These 7 T cell receptor beta chains came from one sample sequenced in a study of blood T cell repertoires in COVID-19 (dated by TCRdb to between 2020 and 2021). The method was the immunoSEQ multiplex PCR assay. Entries here come from immuneACCESS through TCRdb and include only in-frame sequences with V and J called. Some clones fail to appear in such tables; in the studies checked, an unresolved V gene covers under half of the shortfall, and the cause of the remainder is unknown. The sample table contains some 41,000 clones; only one count was recorded for around 80% of them. 35% to 45% of the sample rests with the top ten. The material sequenced was peripheral blood. These receptors were collected from a man between 40 and 49 years old with active or convalescent COVID-19.

The chain employs TRBV11-2 and TRBJ1-1; D unresolved. From germline, CDR1 is SGHAT and CDR2 FQNNGV. The CDR3 consists of 15 residues. Trimming took 0 bases from V and 1 from J, leaving 9 bases between them. CDR3 bases: TGTGCCAGCAGCTTAGATGGGAGAGCGAACACTGAAGCTTTCTTT. Residues: CASSLDGRANTEAFF. Combining the CDR3 with reference TRBV11-2 and TRBJ1-1 gives the whole variable domain EAGVAQSPRYKIIEKRQSVAFWCNPISGHATLYWYQQILGQGPKLLIQFQNNGVVDDSQLPKDRFSAERLKGVDSTLKIQPAKLEDSAVYLCASSLDGRANTEAFFGQGTRLTVV.

This clone was observed a handful of times. This chain uses TRBV5-8 with TRBJ1-1, with D possibly TRBD1 on 5 matching bases. Germline V gene data show CDR1 as SGHTS and CDR2 as YDEGEE. The CDR3 consists of 14 residues. V was trimmed by 1 base and J by 5 bases, leaving 12 bases between them. The CDR3 protein is CASSLPFRQTEAFF. The CDR3 DNA follows: TGTGCCAGCAGCTTGCCTTTCCGACAGACTGAAGCTTTCTTT. Based on the CDR3 plus reference TRBV5-8 and TRBJ1-1, the full variable domain is EAGVTQSPTHLIKTRGQQATLRCSPISGHTSVYWYQQALGLGLQFLLWYDEGEERNRGNFPPRFSGRQFPNYSSELNVNALELEDSALYLCASSLPFRQTEAFFGQGTRLTVV.

V is TRBV4-1 and J is TRBJ2-1, with 9 nucleotides matching TRBD2. Germline values: CDR1 MGHRA, CDR2 YSYEKL. The CDR3 extends over 15 amino acids. With V trimmed by 6 bases and J by 5 bases, 8 bases remained unmatched. The CDR3 is CASRRTSADDNEQFF. Written as DNA, the CDR3 is TGCGCCAGCAGGCGGACTAGCGCAGATGACAATGAGCAGTTCTTC.

V gene TRBV3-1 (or the pseudogene TRBV3-2) combines with J gene TRBJ1-2, with 7 positions matching TRBD1. V shed 6 bases, J shed 8 bases, and the junction held 9 bases outside the gene matches. Germline CDR1 reads LGHDT; CDR2 reads YNNKEL (reference sequence). This CDR3 has 13 residues. The DNA for the CDR3 is TGTGCCAGCAGACCCGGGACAGAGGGCGGCTACACCTTC. Its protein is CASRPGTEGGYTF.

This rearrangement joins TRBV11-3 to TRBJ2-5; perhaps TRBD2 as D (5 bases). The V gene's germline CDR1 is SGHNT and CDR2 YENEEA. This CDR3 region has 12 residues. Trimming cost V 5 bases and J 7 bases, with 11 bases left between them. The CDR3 here is CASSLGGATQYF. CDR3 sequence (DNA): TGTGCCAGCAGCCTCGGAGGAGCGACCCAGTACTTC.

J is TRBJ1-1 and V is TRBV24-1, with a possible D match to TRBD1 (6 bases). The CDR3 runs 13 residues. With 9 bases removed from V and 0 bases from J, the gap between germline ends came to 10 bases. Germline V gives CDR1 KGHDR, CDR2 SFDVKD. CDR3 coding DNA: TGTGCCACCCGGGGGGCACTGAACACTGAAGCTTTCTTT. Residues: CATRGALNTEAFF.

The V and J genes are TRBV24-1 and TRBJ2-3, with D perhaps matching TRBD2 (6 bases). The CDR3 sequence is 16 residues long. The germline CDR1 and CDR2 sequences are KGHDR and SFDVKD. Trimming cost V 3 bases and J 2 bases, with 14 bases left between them. Here the CDR3 reads CATSDTLADPTDTQYF. The CDR3, as DNA: TGTGCCACCAGTGATACGTTAGCGGACCCCACAGATACGCAGTATTTT.